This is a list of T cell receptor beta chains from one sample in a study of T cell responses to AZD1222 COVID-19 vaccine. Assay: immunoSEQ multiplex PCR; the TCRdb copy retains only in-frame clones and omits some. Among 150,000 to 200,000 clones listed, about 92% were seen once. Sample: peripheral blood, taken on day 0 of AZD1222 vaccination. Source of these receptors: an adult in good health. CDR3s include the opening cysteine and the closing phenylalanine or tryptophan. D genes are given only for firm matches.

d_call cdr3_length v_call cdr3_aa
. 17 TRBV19 CASTLRWNFAANEKLFF
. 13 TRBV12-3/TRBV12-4 CASSYQGKETQYF
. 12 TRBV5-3 CATADRGNEQFF
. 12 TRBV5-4 CASSSGNYGYTF
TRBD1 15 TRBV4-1 CASSQTGQGLGEQFF
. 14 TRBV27 CASSLITGQHEQYF
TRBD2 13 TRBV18 CASSPGLDNEQFF
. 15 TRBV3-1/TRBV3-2 CASSQESGIRSPLHF
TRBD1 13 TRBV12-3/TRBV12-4 CASSRQGNTEAFF
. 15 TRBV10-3 CATAADPRFGETQYF
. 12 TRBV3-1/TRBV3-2 CASSQVTGELFF
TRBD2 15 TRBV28 CASSFSGTEEYEQYF
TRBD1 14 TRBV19 CASSTGGVIETQYF
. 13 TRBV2 CASSEVGDTEAFF
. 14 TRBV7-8 CASSLRDRDTEAFF
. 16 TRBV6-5 CASSYSPPGYNSPLHF
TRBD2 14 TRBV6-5 CASRKRGRTDTQYF
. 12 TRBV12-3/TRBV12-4 CASSSWSTEAFF
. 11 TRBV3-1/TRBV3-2 CASSQGPGAFF
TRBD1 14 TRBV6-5 CASSEDRRDTEAFF
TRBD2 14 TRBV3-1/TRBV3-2 CASSPGLGGDTQYF
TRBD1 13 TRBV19 CATGTGLNYGYTF
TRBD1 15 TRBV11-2 CASSSISGTGLEQYF
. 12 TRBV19 CASSSDSYEQYF
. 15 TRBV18 CASSLTGTSQTEAFF
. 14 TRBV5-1 CASSLGDGNTEAFF
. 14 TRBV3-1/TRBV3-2 CASSQGTYKNTIYF
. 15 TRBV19 CASSSLTSGNTEAFF
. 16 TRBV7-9 CASSPQTHVSGNTIYF